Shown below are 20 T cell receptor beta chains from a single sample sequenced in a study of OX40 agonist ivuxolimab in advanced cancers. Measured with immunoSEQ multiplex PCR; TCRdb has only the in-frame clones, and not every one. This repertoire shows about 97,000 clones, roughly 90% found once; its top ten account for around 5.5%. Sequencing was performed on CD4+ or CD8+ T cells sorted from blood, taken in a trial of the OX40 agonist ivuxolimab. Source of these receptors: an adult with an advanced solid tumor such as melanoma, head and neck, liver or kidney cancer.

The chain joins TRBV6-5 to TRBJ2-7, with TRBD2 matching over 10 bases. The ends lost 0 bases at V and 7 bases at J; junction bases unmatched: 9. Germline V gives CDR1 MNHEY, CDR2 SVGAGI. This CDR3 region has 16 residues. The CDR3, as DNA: TGTGCCAGCAGTTACTCGTCGCTAGCGGGAGTTGGAGAGCAGTACTTC. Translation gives CASSYSSLAGVGEQYF.

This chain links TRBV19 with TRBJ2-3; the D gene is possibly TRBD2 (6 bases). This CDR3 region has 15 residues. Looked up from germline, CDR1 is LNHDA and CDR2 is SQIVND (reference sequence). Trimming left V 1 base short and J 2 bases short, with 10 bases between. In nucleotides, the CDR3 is TGTGCCAGTAGTATAGTGCGGGATTACACAGATACGCAGTATTTT. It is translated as CASSIVRDYTDTQYF.

The CDR3 sequence: CASSEERGNTDTQYF. The CDR3 bases are TGTGCCAGCAGTGAAGAGCGGGGGAACACAGATACGCAGTATTTT. This rearrangement joins TRBV2 to TRBJ2-3; 8 bases fit TRBD2. With V trimmed by 1 base and J by 2 bases, 2 bases remained unmatched. Germline values: CDR1 SNHLY, CDR2 FYNNEI. The CDR3 consists of 15 residues.

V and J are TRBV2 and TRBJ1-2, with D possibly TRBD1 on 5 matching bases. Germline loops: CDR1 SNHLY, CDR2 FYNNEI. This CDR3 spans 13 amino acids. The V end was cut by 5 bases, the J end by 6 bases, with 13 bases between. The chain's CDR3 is CASSQGRVNGYTF. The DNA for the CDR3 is TGTGCCAGCAGTCAGGGACGGGTCAATGGCTACACCTTC.

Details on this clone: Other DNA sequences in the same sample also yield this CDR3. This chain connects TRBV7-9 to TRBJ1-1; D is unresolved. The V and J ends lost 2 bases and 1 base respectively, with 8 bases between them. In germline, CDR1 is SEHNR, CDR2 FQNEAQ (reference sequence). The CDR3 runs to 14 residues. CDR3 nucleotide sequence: TGTGCCAGCAGCTTACAAGGCCCGAACACTGAAGCTTTCTTT. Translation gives CASSLQGPNTEAFF.

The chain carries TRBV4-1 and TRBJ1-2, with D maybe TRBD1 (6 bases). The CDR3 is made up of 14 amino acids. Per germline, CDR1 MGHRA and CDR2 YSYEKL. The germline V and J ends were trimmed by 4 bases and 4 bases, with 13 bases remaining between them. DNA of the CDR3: TGCGCCAGCAGCCCCGGCGGACAGTTCTATGGCTACACCTTC. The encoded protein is CASSPGGQFYGYTF.

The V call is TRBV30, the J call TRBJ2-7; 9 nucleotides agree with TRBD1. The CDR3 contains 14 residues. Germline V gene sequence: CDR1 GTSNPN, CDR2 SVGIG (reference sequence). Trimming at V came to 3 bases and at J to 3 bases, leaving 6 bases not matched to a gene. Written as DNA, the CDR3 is TGTGCCTGGAGCGACAGGGGGTCTGGCTACGAGCAGTACTTC. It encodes CAWSDRGSGYEQYF.

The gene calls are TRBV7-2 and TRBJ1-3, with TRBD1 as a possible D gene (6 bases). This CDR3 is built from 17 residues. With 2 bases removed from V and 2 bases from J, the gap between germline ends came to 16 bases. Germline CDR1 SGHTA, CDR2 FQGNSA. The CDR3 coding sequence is TGTGCCAGCAGCTTAAGGCCAGGGACAAGCCCTGGAAACACCATATATTTT. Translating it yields CASSLRPGTSPGNTIYF.

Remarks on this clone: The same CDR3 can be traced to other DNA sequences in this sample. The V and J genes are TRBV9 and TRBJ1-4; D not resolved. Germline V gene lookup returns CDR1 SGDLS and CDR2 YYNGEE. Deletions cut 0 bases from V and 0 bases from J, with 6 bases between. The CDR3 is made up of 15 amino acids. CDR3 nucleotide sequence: TGTGCCAGCAGCGTAGGTGGGGCAACTAATGAAAAACTGTTTTTT. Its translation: CASSVGGATNEKLFF.

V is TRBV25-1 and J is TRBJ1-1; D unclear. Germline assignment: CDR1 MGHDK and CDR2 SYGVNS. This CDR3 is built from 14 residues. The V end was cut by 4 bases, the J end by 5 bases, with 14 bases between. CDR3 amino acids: CASSVSGGYTEAFF. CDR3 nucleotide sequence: TGTGCCAGCAGTGTTTCAGGTGGATATACTGAAGCTTTCTTT.

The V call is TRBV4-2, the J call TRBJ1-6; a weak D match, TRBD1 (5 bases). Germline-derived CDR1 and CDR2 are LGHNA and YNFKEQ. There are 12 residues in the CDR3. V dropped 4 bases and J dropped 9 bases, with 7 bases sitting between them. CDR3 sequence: CASSPRGSPLHF. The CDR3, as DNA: TGTGCCAGCAGCCCAAGGGGTTCACCCCTCCACTTT.

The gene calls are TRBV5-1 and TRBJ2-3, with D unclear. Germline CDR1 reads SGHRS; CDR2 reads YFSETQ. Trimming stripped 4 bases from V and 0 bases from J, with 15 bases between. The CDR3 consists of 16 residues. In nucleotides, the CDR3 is TGCGCCAGCAGCGAATCTATAGGAGCTAGCACAGATACGCAGTATTTT. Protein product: CASSESIGASTDTQYF.

The CDR3 region is CASRGRAEENTEAFF. CDR3 sequence (DNA): TGTGCCAGTAGGGGGCGGGCGGAGGAGAACACTGAAGCTTTCTTT. The genes are TRBV19 and TRBJ1-1, with D possibly matching TRBD1 (5 bases). Germline V gene lookup returns CDR1 LNHDA and CDR2 SQIVND (reference sequence). This CDR3 contains 15 residues. V lost 6 bases and J lost 1, with 15 bases in between. Drawing the rest from reference TRBV19 and TRBJ1-1, the complete variable domain is DGGITQSPKYLFRKEGQNVTLSCEQNLNHDAMYWYRQDPGQGLRLIYYSQIVNDFQKGDIAEGYSVSREKKESFPLTVTSAQKNPTAFYLCASRGRAEENTEAFFGQGTRLTVV.

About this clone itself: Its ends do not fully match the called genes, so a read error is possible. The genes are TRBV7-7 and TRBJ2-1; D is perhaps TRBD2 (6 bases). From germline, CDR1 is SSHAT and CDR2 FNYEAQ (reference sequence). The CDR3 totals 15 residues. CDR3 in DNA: TGTGCTAGCAGCCCCCTCGGAGGGGCCTACAATGAGCAGTTCTTC. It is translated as CASSPLGGAYNEQFF.

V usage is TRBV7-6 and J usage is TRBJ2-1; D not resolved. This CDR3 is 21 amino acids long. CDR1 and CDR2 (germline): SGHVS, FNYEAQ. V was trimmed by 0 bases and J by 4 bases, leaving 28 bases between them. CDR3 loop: CASSLAHRARLWSHDYNEQFF. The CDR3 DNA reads TGTGCCAGCAGCTTAGCCCATCGAGCCCGGTTGTGGTCCCATGATTACAATGAGCAGTTCTTC.

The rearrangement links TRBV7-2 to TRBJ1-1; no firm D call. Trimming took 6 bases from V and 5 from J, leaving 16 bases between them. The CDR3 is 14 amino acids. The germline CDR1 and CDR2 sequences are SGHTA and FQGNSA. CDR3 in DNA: TGTGCCAGCAGTTCGGGCCTCGGAGGGACTGAAGCTTTCTTT. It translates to CASSSGLGGTEAFF.

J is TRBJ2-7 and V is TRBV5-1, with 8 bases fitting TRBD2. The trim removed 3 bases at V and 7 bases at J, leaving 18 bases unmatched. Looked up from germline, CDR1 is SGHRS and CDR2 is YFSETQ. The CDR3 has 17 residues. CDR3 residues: CASSYQPRSGTRSEQYF. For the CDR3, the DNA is TGCGCCAGCAGCTACCAGCCCCGCTCCGGGACTAGGTCGGAGCAGTACTTC.

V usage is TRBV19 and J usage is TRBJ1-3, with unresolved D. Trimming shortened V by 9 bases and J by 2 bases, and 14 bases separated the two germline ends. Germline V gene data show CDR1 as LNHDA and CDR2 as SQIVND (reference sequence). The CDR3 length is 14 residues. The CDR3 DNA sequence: TGTGCCAGCTCGGGATCTTCACCTGGAAACACCATATATTTT. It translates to CASSGSSPGNTIYF.

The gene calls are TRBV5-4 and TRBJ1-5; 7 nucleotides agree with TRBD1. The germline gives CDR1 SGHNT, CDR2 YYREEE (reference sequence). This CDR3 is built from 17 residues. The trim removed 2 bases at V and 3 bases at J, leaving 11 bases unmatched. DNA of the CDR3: TGTGCCAGCAGCTTACGAAAGGGGGCCCGGGTCAATCAGCCCCAGCATTTT. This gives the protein CASSLRKGARVNQPQHF.

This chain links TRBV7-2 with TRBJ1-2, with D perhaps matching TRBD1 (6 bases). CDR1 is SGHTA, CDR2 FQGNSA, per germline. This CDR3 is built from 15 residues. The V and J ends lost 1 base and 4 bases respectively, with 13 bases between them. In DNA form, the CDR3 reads TGTGCCAGCAGCTTAGGACCTGACAGGAGCTATGGCTACACCTTC. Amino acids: CASSLGPDRSYGYTF.